This T cell receptor beta chain was recovered during a study of T cells in Graves' hyperthyroidism and ophthalmopathy. TCR beta CDR3 regions were amplified from RNA transcripts. Carried out on the TCR CDR3, a first-round RT-PCR used the HTBI primer set. TCRdb re-called the multiplex PCR reads with MiXCR, one entry per CDR3 protein. Here the sample spans 550,000 to 600,000 distinct CDR3 sequences, about half being singletons. In germline, CDR1 is LNHDA, CDR2 SQIVND (reference sequence). The CDR3 extends over 14 amino acids. Trimming pared 8 bases from V and 3 bases from J, leaving 16 bases between. Sequenced: peripheral blood or thyroid tissue (not recorded which). The sequence derives from an adult woman with Graves' disease, either hyperthyroidism or ophthalmopathy (not recorded which). The V and J genes are TRBV19 and TRBJ1-1, with a tentative D call TRBD1 (6 bases). The CDR3 nucleotides are TGTGCCAGTTACCACAGGGAATGGGACACTGAAGCTTTCTTT. This sequence encodes CASYHREWDTEAFF.